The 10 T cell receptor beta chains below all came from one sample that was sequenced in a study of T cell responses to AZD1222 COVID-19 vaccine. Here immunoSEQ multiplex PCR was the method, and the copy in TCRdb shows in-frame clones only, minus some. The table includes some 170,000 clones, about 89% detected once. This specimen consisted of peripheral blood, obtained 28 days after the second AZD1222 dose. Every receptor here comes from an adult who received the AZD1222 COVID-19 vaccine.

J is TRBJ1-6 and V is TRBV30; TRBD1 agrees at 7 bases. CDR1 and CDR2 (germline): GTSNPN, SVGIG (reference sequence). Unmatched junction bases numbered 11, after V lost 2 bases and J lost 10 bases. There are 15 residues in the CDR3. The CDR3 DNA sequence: TGTGCCTGGAGTTCCGCGATGACAGGGCAATCACCCCTCCACTTT. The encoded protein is CAWSSAMTGQSPLHF.

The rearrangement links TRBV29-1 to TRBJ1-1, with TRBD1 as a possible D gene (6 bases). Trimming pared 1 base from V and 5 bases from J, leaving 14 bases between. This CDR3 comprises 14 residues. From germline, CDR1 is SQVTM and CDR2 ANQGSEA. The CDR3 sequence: CSVEVGRGRTEAFF. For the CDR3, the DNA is TGCAGCGTTGAAGTCGGCAGGGGCCGGACTGAAGCTTTCTTT.

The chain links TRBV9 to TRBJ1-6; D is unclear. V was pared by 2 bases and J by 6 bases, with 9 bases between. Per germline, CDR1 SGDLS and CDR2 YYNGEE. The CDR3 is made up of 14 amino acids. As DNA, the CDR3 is TGTGCCAGCAGCGTCGGCAGCCTTAATTCACCCCTCCACTTT. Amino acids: CASSVGSLNSPLHF.

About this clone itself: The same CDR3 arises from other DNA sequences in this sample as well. The CDR3 is CASSQGRNTEAFF. The CDR3 DNA reads TGTGCCAGCAGCCAAGGCAGGAACACTGAAGCTTTCTTT. This chain connects TRBV3-1 (or the pseudogene TRBV3-2) to TRBJ1-1; no clear D gene. This CDR3 spans 13 amino acids. Trimming took 1 base from V and 1 from J, leaving 4 bases between them. Germline-derived CDR1 and CDR2 are LGHDT and YNNKEL (reference sequence).

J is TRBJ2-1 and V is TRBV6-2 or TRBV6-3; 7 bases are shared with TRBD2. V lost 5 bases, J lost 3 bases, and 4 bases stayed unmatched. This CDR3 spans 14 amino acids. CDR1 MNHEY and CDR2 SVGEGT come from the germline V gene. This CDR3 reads CASSGLAGYNEQFF. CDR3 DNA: TGTGCCAGCAGTGGGTTAGCGGGCTACAATGAGCAGTTCTTC.

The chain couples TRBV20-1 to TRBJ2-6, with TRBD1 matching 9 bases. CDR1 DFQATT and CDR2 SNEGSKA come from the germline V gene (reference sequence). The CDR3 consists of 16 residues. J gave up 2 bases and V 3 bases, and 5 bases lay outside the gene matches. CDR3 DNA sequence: TGCAGTGCTAGTAACAGGGGGCAAGCTGGGGCCAACGTCCTGACTTTC. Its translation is CSASNRGQAGANVLTF.

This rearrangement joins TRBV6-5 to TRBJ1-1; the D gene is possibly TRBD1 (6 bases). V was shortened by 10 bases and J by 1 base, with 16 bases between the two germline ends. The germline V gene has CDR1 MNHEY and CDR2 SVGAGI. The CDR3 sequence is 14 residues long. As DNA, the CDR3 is TGTGCCACCACTTCCAGGGGCCCGAACACTGAAGCTTTCTTT. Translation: CATTSRGPNTEAFF.

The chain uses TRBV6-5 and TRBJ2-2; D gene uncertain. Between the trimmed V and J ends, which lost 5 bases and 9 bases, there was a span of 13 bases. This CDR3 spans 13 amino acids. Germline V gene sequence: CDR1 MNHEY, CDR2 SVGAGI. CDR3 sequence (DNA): TGTGCCAGCAGTCAGGACGGATGGCGGGAGCTGTTTTTT. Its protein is CASSQDGWRELFF.

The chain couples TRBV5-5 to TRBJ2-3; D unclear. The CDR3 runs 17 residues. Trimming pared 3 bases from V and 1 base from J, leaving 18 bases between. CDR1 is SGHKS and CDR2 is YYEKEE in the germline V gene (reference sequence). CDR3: CASSWSPGVRRTDTQYF. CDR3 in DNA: TGTGCCAGCAGCTGGTCCCCTGGTGTCCGTCGCACAGATACGCAGTATTTT. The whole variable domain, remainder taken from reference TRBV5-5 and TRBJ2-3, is DAGVTQSPTHLIKTRGQQVTLRCSPISGHKSVSWYQQVLGQGPQFIFQYYEKEERGRGNFPDRFSARQFPNYSSELNVNALLLGDSALYLCASSWSPGVRRTDTQYFGPGTRLTVL.

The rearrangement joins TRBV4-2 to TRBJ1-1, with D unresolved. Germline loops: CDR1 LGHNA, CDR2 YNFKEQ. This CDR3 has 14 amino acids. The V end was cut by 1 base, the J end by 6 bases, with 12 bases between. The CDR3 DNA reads TGTGCCAGCAGCCAAGGTATCGGCACTCCTGAAGCTTTCTTT. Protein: CASSQGIGTPEAFF.